These 6 T cell receptor beta chains originate from one sample sequenced in a study of shared clonotypes between healthy human individuals. Data came from immunoSEQ multiplex PCR; TCRdb stores just in-frame clones and leaves some out. The table records approximately 2,000,000 clones, about 93% of them present only once. Positive CCR7 selection of CD45RO-negative cells yielded the naive CD8 cells, and terminally differentiated effector memory CD45RA+ cells were excluded. Sequenced input: naive CD8+ T cells from PBMCs. Receptors were obtained from a man between 18 and 35 years old in good health. Some clones in this sample may be carry-over from other donors' samples.

CDR3 protein: CASSQDESSGEGNEQFF. The CDR3 DNA sequence: TGCGCCAGCAGCCAAGATGAATCTAGCGGGGAGGGCAATGAGCAGTTCTTC. The rearrangement uses TRBV4-3 and TRBJ2-1; TRBD2 agrees at 9 bases. V gave up 0 bases and J gave up 6 bases; unmatched junction bases: 9. The CDR3 spans 17 residues. CDR1 is LGHNA and CDR2 is YSLEER in the germline V gene.

V usage is TRBV2 and J usage is TRBJ1-2; maybe TRBD1 (6 bases). The CDR3 contains 14 residues. Germline CDR1 reads SNHLY; CDR2 reads FYNNEI. Between the trimmed V and J ends, which lost 6 bases and 5 bases, there was a span of 16 bases. As DNA, the CDR3 is TGTGCCAGCAGCACGGCCAAGGGGGAATATGGCTACACCTTC. Its protein product is CASSTAKGEYGYTF.

A word on this clone: This CDR3 is also generated by other DNA sequences in the sample. The CDR3 DNA is TGCAGCGTTATACAGGGCTACGAGCAGTACTTC. It translates to CSVIQGYEQYF. The chain joins TRBV29-1 to TRBJ2-7, with D perhaps TRBD1 (6 bases). The CDR3 covers 11 residues. The germline gives CDR1 SQVTM, CDR2 ANQGSEA. V lost 5 bases, J lost 3 bases, and 8 bases lay in between.

This clone was recorded only once. The sample holds other DNA sequences that translate to the same CDR3. The V call is TRBV9, the J call TRBJ2-7; D may be TRBD2 (6 bases). The V end lost 3 bases, the J end lost 1 base, and 11 bases lay between the germline ends. The CDR3 runs 14 residues. CDR1 SGDLS and CDR2 YYNGEE come from the germline V gene. The CDR3 DNA reads as TGTGCCAGCAGCGGGCGGGACTCGTCCTACGAGCAGTACTTC. It encodes CASSGRDSSYEQYF. Full variable domain (outside the CDR3, taken from reference TRBV9 and TRBJ2-7): DSGVTQTPKHLITATGQRVTLRCSPRSGDLSVYWYQQSLDQGLQFLIQYYNGEERAKGNILERFSAQQFPDLHSELNLSSLELGDSALYFCASSGRDSSYEQYFGPGTRLTVT.

This clone showed up just once. This rearrangement joins TRBV19 to TRBJ1-5; D gene uncertain. Looked up from germline, CDR1 is LNHDA and CDR2 is SQIVND (reference sequence). The CDR3 loop spans 17 amino acids. The V end was cut by 0 bases, the J end by 5 bases, with 17 bases between. CDR3 residues: CASSIDPPGLLDQPQHF. In DNA form, the CDR3 reads TGTGCCAGTAGTATAGATCCCCCAGGTCTTCTGGATCAGCCCCAGCATTTT.

This clone appeared a few times. This rearrangement joins TRBV4-3 to TRBJ2-2, with a tentative D call TRBD2 (5 bases). Germline CDR1 and CDR2: LGHNA and YSLEER. This CDR3 has 16 residues. V lost 5 bases, J lost 2 bases, and 15 bases lay in between. The CDR3 sequence is CASSEWASPNTGELFF. The CDR3 bases are TGCGCCAGCAGCGAATGGGCTAGCCCTAACACCGGGGAGCTGTTTTTT.